A selection of T cell receptor beta chains follows, all from one sample in a study of CD8 T cells in Susac syndrome. Via MiXCR, TCRdb re-called the immunoSEQ multiplex PCR reads, giving one row per CDR3 protein. The sample records 95,000 to 150,000 distinct CDR3 sequences, just over 90% being singletons. The specimen was CD8+ T cells from PBMCs. Every receptor here comes from a human donor with multiple sclerosis. CDR3s include the opening cysteine and the closing phenylalanine or tryptophan. The D gene is left open where the match is weak. Size is omitted from some rows. Given values are once, few, many or a class for expanded clones.

v_call: TRBV24-1
d_call: TRBD1
clone_size: few
j_call: TRBJ2-5
cdr3_aa: CATSDLGQQETQYF
cdr3_nt: TGTGCCACCAGTGATCTGGGACAGCAGGAGACCCAGTACTTC

v_call: TRBV4-1
d_call: -
clone_size: -
j_call: TRBJ2-1
cdr3_aa: CASSQTLDLYNEQFF
cdr3_nt: TGCGCCAGCAGCCAAACACTTGACCTGTACAATGAGCAGTTCTTC

v_call: TRBV5-4
d_call: -
clone_size: -
j_call: TRBJ1-1
cdr3_aa: CASSRAGGATEAFF
cdr3_nt: TGTGCCAGCAGCCGGGCAGGAGGGGCCACTGAAGCTTTCTTT

v_call: TRBV7-9
d_call: TRBD1
clone_size: -
j_call: TRBJ2-7
cdr3_aa: CASSLNRGEQYF
cdr3_nt: TGTGCCAGCAGCCTCAACAGGGGCGAGCAGTACTTC

v_call: TRBV4-1
d_call: -
clone_size: -
j_call: TRBJ2-7
cdr3_aa: CASSEVDGGSYEQYF
cdr3_nt: TGCGCCAGCAGCGAAGTCGACGGGGGTAGCTACGAGCAGTACTTC

v_call: TRBV2
d_call: -
clone_size: -
j_call: TRBJ1-6
cdr3_aa: CASSEDTRTEWTPLHF
cdr3_nt: TGTGCCAGCAGTGAAGACACGAGGACAGAATGGACACCCCTCCACTTT

v_call: TRBV11-2
d_call: -
clone_size: -
j_call: TRBJ2-1
cdr3_aa: CASSPPTRGGDEQFF
cdr3_nt: TGTGCCAGCAGCCCACCCACTAGGGGCGGCGATGAGCAGTTCTTC

v_call: TRBV3-1
d_call: -
clone_size: -
j_call: TRBJ2-3
cdr3_aa: CASSQEMRRGSSTDTQYF
cdr3_nt: TGTGCCAGCAGCCAAGAAATGCGAAGGGGCTCTAGCACAGATACGCAGTATTTT

v_call: TRBV6-1
d_call: -
clone_size: -
j_call: TRBJ1-2
cdr3_aa: CASSVGQGYTF
cdr3_nt: TGTGCCAGCAGTGTCGGGCAGGGCTACACCTTC

v_call: TRBV5-6
d_call: -
clone_size: -
j_call: TRBJ2-5
cdr3_aa: CASSLGANRETQYF
cdr3_nt: TGTGCCAGCAGCTTGGGAGCGAACCGCGAGACCCAGTACTTC

v_call: TRBV9
d_call: -
clone_size: -
j_call: TRBJ1-2
cdr3_aa: CASSVGALHGNFGYTF
cdr3_nt: TGTGCCAGCAGCGTAGGAGCTCTCCACGGGAACTTTGGCTACACCTTC

v_call: TRBV11-2
d_call: -
clone_size: once
j_call: TRBJ2-7
cdr3_aa: CASSPARLGGGYEQYF
cdr3_nt: TGTGCCAGCAGCCCCGCCCGTTTAGGCGGAGGCTACGAGCAGTACTTC

v_call: TRBV2
d_call: TRBD2
clone_size: -
j_call: TRBJ2-3
cdr3_aa: CASSVGLAGDTDTQYF
cdr3_nt: TGTGCCAGCAGTGTGGGACTAGCGGGAGACACAGATACGCAGTATTTT

v_call: TRBV10-3
d_call: -
clone_size: once
j_call: TRBJ2-3
cdr3_aa: CAISESSGGRQTDTQYF
cdr3_nt: TGTGCCATCAGTGAGTCCTCTGGGGGCCGCCAGACAGATACGCAGTATTTT

v_call: TRBV5-6
d_call: -
clone_size: once
j_call: TRBJ1-1
cdr3_aa: CASSLGASDPEAFF
cdr3_nt: TGTGCCAGCAGCTTGGGCGCATCCGATCCTGAAGCTTTCTTT

v_call: TRBV6-2/TRBV6-3
d_call: TRBD2
clone_size: -
j_call: TRBJ2-1
cdr3_aa: CASRLAGQHDEQFF
cdr3_nt: TGTGCCAGCCGACTAGCGGGACAGCACGATGAGCAGTTCTTC

v_call: TRBV28
d_call: -
clone_size: -
j_call: TRBJ1-4
cdr3_aa: CASTSLRRTTNEKLFF
cdr3_nt: TGTGCCAGCACCTCCTTAAGGCGAACAACTAATGAAAAACTGTTTTTT

v_call: TRBV23-1
d_call: TRBD1
clone_size: -
j_call: TRBJ1-1
cdr3_aa: CASSPTQGLCEAFF
cdr3_nt: TGCGCCAGCAGTCCAACACAGGGGCTGTGTGAAGCTTTCTTT

v_call: TRBV24-1
d_call: -
clone_size: -
j_call: TRBJ1-5
cdr3_aa: CATSDGGNQPQHF
cdr3_nt: TGTGCCACCAGTGACGGGGGGAATCAGCCCCAGCATTTT

v_call: TRBV20-1
d_call: TRBD1
clone_size: -
j_call: TRBJ1-6
cdr3_aa: CSAYGQGYNSPLHF
cdr3_nt: TGCAGTGCTTACGGACAGGGCTATAATTCACCCCTCCACTTT

v_call: TRBV27
d_call: TRBD1
clone_size: -
j_call: TRBJ1-2
cdr3_aa: CATLRGRGYGYTF
cdr3_nt: TGTGCCACGCTCAGGGGGCGAGGGTATGGCTACACCTTC

v_call: TRBV29-1
d_call: -
clone_size: -
j_call: TRBJ1-1
cdr3_aa: CSVQLNTEAFF
cdr3_nt: TGCAGCGTCCAACTGAACACTGAAGCTTTCTTT

v_call: TRBV24-1
d_call: TRBD2
clone_size: -
j_call: TRBJ2-2
cdr3_aa: CATSDRTSGTGELFF
cdr3_nt: TGTGCCACCAGTGATCGTACTAGCGGGACGGGGGAGCTGTTTTTT

v_call: TRBV13
d_call: -
clone_size: -
j_call: TRBJ2-7
cdr3_aa: CASSQKGESSYEQYF
cdr3_nt: TGTGCCAGCAGCCAGAAGGGGGAAAGCTCCTACGAGCAGTACTTC

v_call: TRBV9
d_call: -
clone_size: -
j_call: TRBJ2-1
cdr3_aa: CASSDEGSYNEQFF
cdr3_nt: TGTGCCAGCAGCGACGAGGGCTCCTACAATGAGCAGTTCTTC

v_call: TRBV9
d_call: TRBD1
clone_size: -
j_call: TRBJ2-2
cdr3_aa: CASSEESGQRHTGELFF
cdr3_nt: TGTGCCAGCAGCGAAGAATCGGGACAGCGACACACCGGGGAGCTGTTTTTT

v_call: TRBV9
d_call: TRBD1
clone_size: -
j_call: TRBJ1-6
cdr3_aa: CASSPMTGSGSPLHF
cdr3_nt: TGTGCCAGCAGCCCCATGACAGGGAGTGGTTCACCCCTCCACTTT

v_call: TRBV5-4
d_call: -
clone_size: -
j_call: TRBJ1-4
cdr3_aa: CASSLWGLSEKLFF
cdr3_nt: TGTGCCAGCAGCCTCTGGGGTTTGAGCGAAAAACTGTTTTTT

v_call: TRBV5-4
d_call: -
clone_size: -
j_call: TRBJ1-1
cdr3_aa: CASSWVDSLNTEAFF
cdr3_nt: TGTGCCAGCAGCTGGGTGGACAGCTTGAACACTGAAGCTTTCTTT

v_call: TRBV20-1
d_call: -
clone_size: -
j_call: TRBJ2-7
cdr3_aa: CSARGPSSYEQYF
cdr3_nt: TGCAGTGCTAGGGGGCCTAGCTCCTACGAGCAGTACTTC

v_call: TRBV7-9
d_call: TRBD1
clone_size: -
j_call: TRBJ2-1
cdr3_aa: CASSPQGVYNEQFF
cdr3_nt: TGTGCCAGCAGCCCTCAGGGGGTCTACAATGAGCAGTTCTTC

v_call: TRBV20-1
d_call: -
clone_size: -
j_call: TRBJ2-1
cdr3_aa: CSARPEGVEQFF
cdr3_nt: TGCAGTGCACGACCCGAGGGAGTAGAGCAGTTCTTC

v_call: TRBV12-3/TRBV12-4
d_call: -
clone_size: -
j_call: TRBJ2-2
cdr3_aa: CASQRDSDGRNRWAGELFF
cdr3_nt: TGTGCCAGCCAACGCGACTCGGACGGCCGGAATCGATGGGCCGGGGAGCTGTTTTTT

v_call: TRBV9
d_call: TRBD1
clone_size: -
j_call: TRBJ2-5
cdr3_aa: CASSGTGVETQSF
cdr3_nt: TGTGCCAGCAGCGGGACAGGGGTAGAGACCCAGTCCTTC

v_call: TRBV7-9
d_call: -
clone_size: -
j_call: TRBJ2-3
cdr3_aa: CASSPPGRVVDTQYF
cdr3_nt: TGTGCCAGCAGCCCACCGGGACGGGTAGTAGATACGCAGTATTTT

v_call: TRBV7-9
d_call: -
clone_size: -
j_call: TRBJ2-5
cdr3_aa: CASTEMLGGSFQETQYF
cdr3_nt: TGTGCCAGCACCGAAATGCTCGGGGGAAGCTTCCAAGAGACCCAGTACTTC

v_call: TRBV27
d_call: TRBD1
clone_size: -
j_call: TRBJ1-1
cdr3_aa: CASSLSTGAHEAFF
cdr3_nt: TGTGCCAGCAGTTTATCGACAGGGGCACATGAAGCTTTCTTT

v_call: TRBV29-1
d_call: -
clone_size: -
j_call: TRBJ2-5
cdr3_aa: CSVEGGGGGSQETQYF
cdr3_nt: TGCAGCGTTGAAGGGGGAGGGGGGGGTTCACAAGAGACCCAGTACTTC

v_call: TRBV27
d_call: -
clone_size: -
j_call: TRBJ1-2
cdr3_aa: CASSLRSDHYGYTF
cdr3_nt: TGTGCCAGCAGTTTAAGGTCTGACCACTATGGCTACACCTTC

v_call: TRBV12-3/TRBV12-4
d_call: -
clone_size: -
j_call: TRBJ2-7
cdr3_aa: CASSLADGSYEQYF
cdr3_nt: TGTGCCAGCAGTTTGGCGGACGGGTCCTACGAGCAGTACTTC

v_call: TRBV7-2
d_call: -
clone_size: -
j_call: TRBJ2-6
cdr3_aa: CASTLLLGGGLTGANVLTF
cdr3_nt: TGTGCCAGCACCCTCCTATTGGGGGGGGGCCTGACTGGGGCCAACGTCCTGACTTTC

v_call: TRBV5-6
d_call: -
clone_size: -
j_call: TRBJ1-5
cdr3_aa: CASSEGNSNQPQHF
cdr3_nt: TGTGCCAGCAGCGAGGGGAATAGCAATCAGCCCCAGCATTTT